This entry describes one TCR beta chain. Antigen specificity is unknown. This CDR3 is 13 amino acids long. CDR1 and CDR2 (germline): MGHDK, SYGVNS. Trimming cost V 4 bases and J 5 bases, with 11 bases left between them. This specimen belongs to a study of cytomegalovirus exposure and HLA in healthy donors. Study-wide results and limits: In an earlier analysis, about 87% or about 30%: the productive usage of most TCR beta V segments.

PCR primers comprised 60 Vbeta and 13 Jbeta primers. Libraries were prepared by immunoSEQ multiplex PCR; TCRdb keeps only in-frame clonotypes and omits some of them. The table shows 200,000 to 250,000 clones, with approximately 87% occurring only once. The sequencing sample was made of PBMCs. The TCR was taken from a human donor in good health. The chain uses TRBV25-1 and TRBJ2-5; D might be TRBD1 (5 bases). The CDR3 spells CASSGGVGETQYF. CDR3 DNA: TGTGCCAGCAGTGGGGGCGTCGGTGAGACCCAGTACTTC.